Listed below are T cell receptor beta chains from one sample, sequenced in a study of OX40 agonist ivuxolimab in advanced cancers. Generated by immunoSEQ multiplex PCR, the TCRdb table keeps only in-frame clones and is missing some. Of approximately 64,000 clones in the sample, about 87% were seen once. Sample: CD4+ or CD8+ T cells sorted from blood, taken in a trial of the OX40 agonist ivuxolimab. The receptors were sampled from an adult with an advanced solid tumor such as melanoma, head and neck, liver or kidney cancer. The CDR3 runs from the conserved cysteine through the conserved F or W. A D gene is named only where the DNA matches it firmly. Rows give clone size only sometimes, using once, few, many, or a class for an expanded clone.

v_gene: TRBV4-1; abundance: once; d_gene: NA; j_gene: TRBJ2-7; CDR3nt: TGCGCCAGCAGCCAAGTTCAACAGGTACTGCGCTACGAGCAGTACTTC; CDR3aa: CASSQVQQVLRYEQYF
v_gene: TRBV28; abundance: NA; d_gene: TRBD2; j_gene: TRBJ2-1; CDR3nt: TGTGCCAGCAGTACTAGCGGGAGGGGATCCTACAATGAGCAGTTCTTC; CDR3aa: CASSTSGRGSYNEQFF
v_gene: TRBV5-1; abundance: NA; d_gene: TRBD2; j_gene: TRBJ2-5; CDR3nt: TGCGCCAGCAGCTTGGAACCAGCGGGAGCCGGTGAGACCCAGTACTTC; CDR3aa: CASSLEPAGAGETQYF
v_gene: TRBV30; abundance: NA; d_gene: NA; j_gene: TRBJ1-2; CDR3nt: TGTGCCTCGACCGGACGGTCTCACTATGGCTACACCTTC; CDR3aa: CASTGRSHYGYTF
v_gene: TRBV30; abundance: NA; d_gene: TRBD1; j_gene: TRBJ1-2; CDR3nt: TGTGCCTGGATTACGACAGGGGGGAACTATGGCTACACCTTC; CDR3aa: CAWITTGGNYGYTF
v_gene: TRBV11-2; abundance: NA; d_gene: TRBD2; j_gene: TRBJ2-7; CDR3nt: TGTGCCAGCAGCCGTAGTGGGACTAGGTACGAGCAGTACTTC; CDR3aa: CASSRSGTRYEQYF
v_gene: TRBV29-1; abundance: NA; d_gene: NA; j_gene: TRBJ2-7; CDR3nt: TGCAGCGTTGAAGATTGGGACGGCGAGCAGTACTTC; CDR3aa: CSVEDWDGEQYF
v_gene: TRBV6-4; abundance: NA; d_gene: NA; j_gene: TRBJ1-4; CDR3nt: TGTGCCAGCAGTAGGACGACTAATGAAAAACTGTTTTTT; CDR3aa: CASSRTTNEKLFF
v_gene: TRBV19; abundance: NA; d_gene: NA; j_gene: TRBJ2-1; CDR3nt: TGTGCCAGTAGTTCGCCTGACGCCAGCTCCTACAATGAGCAGTTCTTC; CDR3aa: CASSSPDASSYNEQFF
v_gene: TRBV2; abundance: NA; d_gene: NA; j_gene: TRBJ1-5; CDR3nt: TGTGCCAGCAGTGTCGGACAGAATCAGCCCCAGCATTTT; CDR3aa: CASSVGQNQPQHF
v_gene: TRBV2; abundance: NA; d_gene: TRBD2; j_gene: TRBJ2-1; CDR3nt: TGTGCCAGCAGAAAATTAGCGGGAGGGCCGGGAGAGCAGTTCTTC; CDR3aa: CASRKLAGGPGEQFF
v_gene: TRBV27; abundance: NA; d_gene: NA; j_gene: TRBJ1-5; CDR3nt: TGTGCCAGCAGTTGGCGACACCAGAATCAGCCCCAGCATTTT; CDR3aa: CASSWRHQNQPQHF
v_gene: TRBV7-2; abundance: few; d_gene: TRBD1; j_gene: TRBJ2-1; CDR3nt: TGTGCCAGCAGCCCTCCCGGGACAGGGTACAATGAGCAGTTCTTC; CDR3aa: CASSPPGTGYNEQFF
v_gene: TRBV2; abundance: NA; d_gene: NA; j_gene: TRBJ2-5; CDR3nt: TGTGCCAGTAACCAGGACAGCGGAGACCAGTACTTC; CDR3aa: CASNQDSGDQYF
v_gene: TRBV6-6; abundance: NA; d_gene: NA; j_gene: TRBJ1-1; CDR3nt: TGTGCCAGCGGTGTGATGTACCCTGGAGGGGGCACTGAAGCTTTCTTT; CDR3aa: CASGVMYPGGGTEAFF